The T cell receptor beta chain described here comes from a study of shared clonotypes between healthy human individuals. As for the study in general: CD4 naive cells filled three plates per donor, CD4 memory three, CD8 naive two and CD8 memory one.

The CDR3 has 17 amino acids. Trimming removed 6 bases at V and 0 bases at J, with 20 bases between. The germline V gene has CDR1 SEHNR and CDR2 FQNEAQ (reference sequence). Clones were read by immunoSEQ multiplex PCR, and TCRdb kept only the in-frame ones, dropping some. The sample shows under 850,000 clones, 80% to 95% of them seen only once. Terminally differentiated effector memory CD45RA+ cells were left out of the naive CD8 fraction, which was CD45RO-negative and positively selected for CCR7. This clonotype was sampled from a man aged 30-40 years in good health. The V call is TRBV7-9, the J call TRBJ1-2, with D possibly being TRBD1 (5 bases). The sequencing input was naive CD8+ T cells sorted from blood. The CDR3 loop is CASSYSLPRAPNYGYTF. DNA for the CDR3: TGTGCCAGCAGTTATTCCCTCCCCAGGGCCCCTAACTATGGCTACACCTTC.